Listed below are T cell receptor beta chains from one sample, sequenced in a study of OX40 agonist ivuxolimab in advanced cancers. The repertoire was sequenced with immunoSEQ multiplex PCR; TCRdb's copy has only in-frame clones and lacks some. The sample has roughly 66,000 clones; roughly 80% are singletons. The sequencing here drew on CD4+ or CD8+ T cells sorted from blood, taken in a trial of the OX40 agonist ivuxolimab. These receptors originate from an adult with an advanced solid tumor such as melanoma, head and neck, liver or kidney cancer. CDR3s leave out the opening cysteine and the closing phenylalanine or tryptophan. Size is stated for part of the rows, as once, few or many counts, or as a class when the clone is expanded.

j_call | v_call | clone_size | cdr3_aa
TRBJ2-6 | TRBV28 | . | ASRTTVAGANVLT
TRBJ2-3 | TRBV4-1 | . | ASSQESLAGNTADTQY
TRBJ2-7 | TRBV29-1 | medium-sized | SVRTGGGYEQY
TRBJ2-2 | TRBV28 | . | ASSFSDYTGELF
TRBJ2-3 | TRBV5-1 | . | ASSPDGYTDTQY
TRBJ1-2 | TRBV7-2 | . | ASSSKPGDFYGYT
TRBJ2-3 | TRBV5-6 | once | ASSFTGRITDTQY
TRBJ2-7 | TRBV5-1 | . | ASSLDDFYEQY
TRBJ2-3 | TRBV2 | . | ASLGRGEEDTQY
TRBJ1-5 | TRBV2 | . | ASSEGQGEQPQH
TRBJ2-3 | TRBV6-6 | . | ASSSDLDTQY
TRBJ1-1 | TRBV6-1 | . | ATSPSGAIFEAF
TRBJ2-5 | TRBV5-6 | once | ASSFGLGGETQY
TRBJ2-2 | TRBV2 | . | ASSEQQGSNTGELF
TRBJ1-5 | TRBV4-2 | . | ASSQENGREGPQH
TRBJ2-3 | TRBV4-3 | once | ASSPRDRGGDTQY
TRBJ1-2 | TRBV7-9 | few | ASSGRGGNYGYT
TRBJ1-2 | TRBV7-2 | once | ASSFLVGGAWGYT
TRBJ1-2 | TRBV5-5 | few | ASRRRGGYT
TRBJ1-6 | TRBV9 | . | ASSVASQGPGPLH
TRBJ2-6 | TRBV21-1 | . | ASSRKGRDSRSGANVLT
TRBJ1-3 | TRBV7-9 | . | ASSQSGTGNTIY
TRBJ1-3 | TRBV12-5 | . | ASGTYRAGGNTIY
TRBJ1-1 | TRBV19 | . | ASSIEGNTEAF
TRBJ1-5 | TRBV6-1 | . | ASSETSFSNQPQH
TRBJ2-5 | TRBV7-2 | few | ASSFSGQETQY
TRBJ2-5 | TRBV9 | . | ASSAPQGWEETQY
TRBJ1-1 | TRBV5-1 | . | ASSLSQMGGQNTEAF
TRBJ1-4 | TRBV2 | . | ASMTGGADEKLF
TRBJ2-3 | TRBV9 | . | ASSPPGVGTDTQY
TRBJ1-1 | TRBV29-1 | few | SVAGEEAEAF
TRBJ1-2 | TRBV5-1 | . | ASSVDRANYGYT
TRBJ1-1 | TRBV29-1 | . | SVEGQGHTEAF
TRBJ2-3 | TRBV18 | . | ASSPPPGLADTDTQY
TRBJ2-2 | TRBV2 | . | ATIPGLARTGELF
TRBJ2-4 | TRBV21-1 | . | ASLPAGVRKNIQY
TRBJ2-2 | TRBV7-9 | . | ASRDPRAGELF
TRBJ2-2 | TRBV7-3 | . | ASSLLGLDGELF
TRBJ1-1 | TRBV5-1 | . | ASSLVGGNMNTEAF
TRBJ2-3 | TRBV6-4 | . | ASSALAGVGDTQY
TRBJ2-5 | TRBV5-4 | . | ASSLSQEEETQY
TRBJ1-2 | TRBV7-8 | . | ASRPRVGEGYT
TRBJ2-5 | TRBV10-3 | . | AVGPGQGQTQY
TRBJ2-7 | TRBV7-3 | . | ASSRTGQGAYEQY
TRBJ1-2 | TRBV6-5 | . | ASSYSNRNYGYT
TRBJ1-4 | TRBV30 | . | ACVTGATNEKLF
TRBJ1-1 | TRBV7-2 | . | ASTPRRDMNTEAF
TRBJ2-3 | TRBV5-4 | . | ASNPGLAGDTQY
TRBJ1-2 | TRBV7-9 | . | ASSQGTGNYGYT
TRBJ1-5 | TRBV19 | . | ASNRPPDQPQH
TRBJ2-1 | TRBV2 | once | ASSEAGREAL
TRBJ1-1 | TRBV7-3 | . | ASSLRSGPMNTEAF
TRBJ2-5 | TRBV5-1 | . | ASSLVAAGGQETQY
TRBJ1-6 | TRBV10-3 | . | AISESYNSPLH
TRBJ1-2 | TRBV7-9 | . | ASSSAGTGANYGYT